This note documents a single T cell receptor beta chain sequence. No antigen is known for it. For every subset, genomic DNA was evenly distributed across several immunoSEQ plates. Assay used: immunoSEQ multiplex PCR; TCRdb lists only in-frame clones, some missing. Of about 2.1 million clones listed, about 94% were seen once; the top ten hold around 1.7%. The data belong to a study of shared clonotypes between healthy human individuals. Study-wide results and caveats: Naive CD4 clonotypes were shared across a few donors at 4.5% to 6.5%. Naive subsets usually exceeded memory subsets in estimated richness.

This CDR3 has 13 residues. V lost 1 base and J 3 bases, leaving 7 bases between the germline ends. Germline CDR1 is SGHAT and CDR2 is FQDESV (reference sequence). CD8 cells regarded as naive lacked CD45RO, were positively chosen for CCR7, and omitted terminally differentiated effector memory CD45RA+ cells. The donors were all Caucasian adults (living in Nashville, Tennessee). The V and J genes are TRBV11-1 and TRBJ2-7; no clear D gene. Input material: naive CD8+ T cells from PBMCs. This clonotype was obtained from a man younger than 35 in good health. Some clones in this sample may be carry-over from other donors' samples. This CDR3 reads CASSLEDGYEQYF. DNA for the CDR3: TGTGCCAGCAGCTTAGAAGACGGCTACGAGCAGTACTTC.